The 27 T cell receptor beta chains given below trace back to one sample, sequenced in a study of control samples from healthy donors and cancer patients. Sequencing used immunoSEQ multiplex PCR; TCRdb keeps in-frame clones, though not all of them. The table has 150,000 to 200,000 clones, more than 90% seen once. Sequenced input: blood. These receptors came from a woman in her thirties or forties in good health.

This clone occurred once. The chain recombines TRBV5-1 with TRBJ1-3; D remains ambiguous. The CDR3 consists of 16 residues. V gave up 4 bases and J gave up 0 bases, with 14 bases separating them. The germline V gene has CDR1 SGHRS and CDR2 YFSETQ. The chain's CDR3 is CASSVDGPSSGNTIYF. The CDR3 coding sequence is TGCGCCAGCAGCGTCGACGGGCCGAGCTCTGGAAACACCATATATTTT.

The V gene is TRBV19, the J gene TRBJ2-1; no definite D call. The CDR3 loop spans 16 amino acids. Germline CDR1 is LNHDA and CDR2 is SQIVND (reference sequence). Trimming removed 6 bases at V and 5 bases at J, with 20 bases between. The CDR3: CASSPVGIRGNNEQFF. The DNA for the CDR3 is TGTGCCAGTAGCCCCGTAGGCATCCGTGGGAACAATGAGCAGTTCTTC.

J is TRBJ2-7 and V is TRBV13; 8 bases map to TRBD1. Germline V CDR1 and CDR2: PRHDT, FYEKMQ (reference sequence). The V gene end was trimmed by 8 bases and the J gene end by 4 bases; junction bases not matched to a gene: 13. The CDR3 loop spans 15 amino acids. The DNA for the CDR3 is TGTGCCAGCGGCACCCAGGGGGCCCAAAGGTACGAGCAGTACTTC. This codes for CASGTQGAQRYEQYF.

V is TRBV4-2 and J is TRBJ1-2; no clear D gene. This CDR3 has 14 residues. Germline-derived CDR1 and CDR2 are LGHNA and YNFKEQ. Trimming shortened V by 0 bases and J by 6 bases, and 11 bases separated the two germline ends. CDR3 amino acids: CASSQESAPHGYTF. In nucleotides, the CDR3 is TGTGCCAGCAGCCAAGAATCTGCTCCCCATGGCTACACCTTC.

The chain couples TRBV7-9 to TRBJ2-5; 8 positions match TRBD2. J was trimmed by 4 bases and V by 5 bases; bases with no gene match: 9. Per germline, CDR1 SEHNR and CDR2 FQNEAQ (reference sequence). The length of the CDR3 is 15 residues. CDR3 residues: CASSTAGGWGETQYF. The CDR3 bases are TGTGCCAGCAGCACCGCGGGGGGTTGGGGAGAGACCCAGTACTTC.

The gene calls are TRBV29-1 and TRBJ1-2; D is possibly TRBD1 (6 bases). V lost 6 bases and J 8 bases, leaving 16 bases between the germline ends. The CDR3 has 12 amino acids. Germline CDR1 reads SQVTM; CDR2 reads ANQGSEA. CDR3 sequence reads: CSVPGQFGGYTF. CDR3 bases: TGCAGCGTCCCAGGACAGTTCGGAGGCTACACCTTC.

The V and J genes are TRBV27 and TRBJ2-1, with 9 bases matching TRBD1. Germline V lookup: CDR1 MNHEY, CDR2 SMNVEV (reference sequence). The CDR3 length is 16 residues. Trimming at V came to 4 bases and at J to 8 bases, leaving 12 bases not matched to a gene. CDR3 DNA sequence: TGTGCCAGCAGTTCCTCGCCCGGGACAGGGTGGGATGAGCAGTTCTTC. Protein: CASSSSPGTGWDEQFF.

The rearrangement links TRBV15 to TRBJ2-2; possibly TRBD1 for D (6 bases). Between the trimmed V and J ends, which lost 0 bases and 3 bases, there was a span of 11 bases. Germline V gives CDR1 LNHNV, CDR2 YYDKDF (reference sequence). The CDR3 runs to 16 residues. The CDR3 coding sequence is TGTGCCACCAGCAGAGACGAGGACAGCTACACCGGGGAGCTGTTTTTT. Translated: CATSRDEDSYTGELFF. Together with reference TRBV15 and TRBJ2-2, the CDR3 gives the full variable domain: DAMVIQNPRYQVTQFGKPVTLSCSQTLNHNVMYWYQQKSSQAPKLLFHYYDKDFNNEADTPDNFQSRRPNTSFCFLDIRSPGLGDTAMYLCATSRDEDSYTGELFFGEGSRLTVL.

Regarding this clone: A read error may account for a junction end that differs from germline. Other DNA sequences from this sample encode an identical CDR3 as well. This rearrangement joins TRBV3-1 (or the pseudogene TRBV3-2) to TRBJ1-5; a weak D match, TRBD1 (6 bases). The CDR3 contains 14 residues. Germline CDR1 LGHDT, CDR2 YNNKEL (reference sequence). The CDR3 here is CASSQGAGDQPQHF. In DNA form, the CDR3 reads TGTGCCAGCAGCCAAGGTGCAGGGGATCAGCCTCAGCATTTT.

The chain is built from TRBV28 and TRBJ1-1, with D unclear. Per the germline V gene, CDR1 is MDHEN and CDR2 is SYDVKM. The CDR3 contains 13 residues. The ends were cut back, 6 bases at V and 1 base at J, with 9 bases in the middle. CDR3 sequence (DNA): TGTGCCAGCAGCCCCGGGCCGAACACTGAAGCTTTCTTT. Protein: CASSPGPNTEAFF.

The rearrangement links TRBV27 to TRBJ1-3; TRBD1 matches 7 bases. Germline V gene sequence: CDR1 MNHEY, CDR2 SMNVEV (reference sequence). Trimming at V came to 4 bases and at J to 7 bases, leaving 4 bases not matched to a gene. This CDR3 region has 13 residues. The CDR3: CASSSGRGNTIYF. In DNA, the CDR3 is TGTGCCAGCAGTTCAGGCAGGGGGAACACCATATATTTT.

The chain uses TRBV6-5 and TRBJ1-5, with TRBD1 matching 7 bases. With 2 bases clipped from V and 3 bases from J, the junction kept 7 bases outside the gene matches. The CDR3 spans 16 residues. Per the germline V gene, CDR1 is MNHEY and CDR2 is SVGAGI. DNA of the CDR3: TGTGCCAGCAGTTACGGGAGGGGGCTCGACAATCAGCCCCAGCATTTT. Amino acid sequence: CASSYGRGLDNQPQHF.

The genes are TRBV7-9 and TRBJ1-2; no reliable D call. V lost 3 bases and J 4 bases, leaving 6 bases between the germline ends. CDR1 and CDR2 (germline): SEHNR, FQNEAQ (reference sequence). The CDR3 loop spans 12 amino acids. The DNA of the CDR3 is TGTGCCAGCAGCTTCACCGGCTATGGCTACACCTTC. As protein: CASSFTGYGYTF. Together with reference TRBV7-9 and TRBJ1-2, the CDR3 gives the full variable domain: DTGVSQNPRHKITKRGQNVTFRCDPISEHNRLYWYRQTLGQGPEFLTYFQNEAQLEKSRLLSDRFSAERPKGSFSTLEIQRTEQGDSAMYLCASSFTGYGYTFGSGTRLTVV.

The rearrangement uses TRBV19 and TRBJ1-2; D gene uncertain. V lost 8 bases to trimming and J lost 1 base, with 17 bases between them. CDR3 length: 15 amino acids. CDR1 is LNHDA and CDR2 is SQIVND in the germline V gene (reference sequence). CDR3 residues: CASSGPVTYNYGYTF. The CDR3 DNA follows: TGTGCCAGTTCCGGCCCGGTCACCTATAACTATGGCTACACCTTC.

V gene TRBV27 combines with J gene TRBJ1-2, with D unresolved. The V end lost 2 bases, the J end lost 0 bases, and 4 bases lay between the germline ends. The CDR3 sequence is 13 residues long. Germline CDR1 reads MNHEY; CDR2 reads SMNVEV (reference sequence). The CDR3 bases are TGTGCCAGCAGTTTAAGGGCTAACTATGGCTACACCTTC. Translation gives CASSLRANYGYTF.

The rearrangement links TRBV6-5 to TRBJ1-4, with a possible D match to TRBD1 (6 bases). CDR3 size: 14 residues. V was pared by 6 bases and J by 5 bases, with 13 bases between. Germline loops: CDR1 MNHEY, CDR2 SVGAGI. CDR3 amino acids: CASSKTGGNEKLFF. CDR3 coding DNA: TGTGCCAGCAGCAAGACAGGAGGGAATGAAAAACTGTTTTTT.

J is TRBJ1-1 and V is TRBV27; D is perhaps TRBD1 (6 bases). Germline lookup yields CDR1 MNHEY and CDR2 SMNVEV (reference sequence). CDR3 length: 14 amino acids. The V end lost 4 bases, the J end lost 1 base, and 10 bases lay between the germline ends. The CDR3 bases are TGTGCCAGCAGTTCCCGACAGGAGAACACTGAAGCTTTCTTT. Residues: CASSSRQENTEAFF.

V is TRBV2 and J is TRBJ2-1, with TRBD1 matching over 9 bases. V dropped 9 bases and J dropped 7; count of bases not matched to a gene: 13. This CDR3 spans 15 amino acids. CDR1 is SNHLY, CDR2 FYNNEI, per germline. The CDR3 DNA reads as TGTGCCAGTTCAAACACAGGGGGCTTGGGGAATGAGCAGTTCTTC. Its protein is CASSNTGGLGNEQFF.

This sequence joins TRBV6-2 or TRBV6-3 and TRBJ1-1, with a possible D match to TRBD1 (6 bases). CDR3 length equals 15 residues. The germline V and J ends were trimmed by 5 bases and 6 bases, with 19 bases remaining between them. Per germline, CDR1 MNHEY and CDR2 SVGEGT. The CDR3 sequence: CASSPRTVVAPEAFF. DNA of the CDR3: TGTGCCAGCAGTCCACGGACAGTCGTGGCTCCTGAAGCTTTCTTT.

This rearrangement joins TRBV6-1 to TRBJ1-1, with D possibly TRBD1 on 6 matching bases. V lost 2 bases and J lost 2, with 15 bases in between. CDR3 length: 16 amino acids. CDR1 is MNHNS, CDR2 SASEGT, per germline. CDR3 sequence (DNA): TGTGCCAGCAGTGAATCGTGGGGGCGGGGTAACACTGAAGCTTTCTTT. Its protein is CASSESWGRGNTEAFF.

This chain uses TRBV9 with TRBJ2-3; maybe TRBD1 (5 bases). Germline CDR1 and CDR2: SGDLS and YYNGEE. V shed 3 bases and J shed 2 bases, with 16 bases lying between them. This CDR3 region has 16 residues. CDR3 in DNA: TGTGCCAGCAGCGGGCGGACACTCTCCCCCACAGATACGCAGTATTTT. Protein sequence: CASSGRTLSPTDTQYF.

In its sample, this clone was seen once. The chain couples TRBV9 to TRBJ1-2; no reliable D call. V lost 4 bases to trimming and J lost 2 bases, with 9 bases between them. The CDR3 has 13 amino acids. Germline V gene lookup returns CDR1 SGDLS and CDR2 YYNGEE. The CDR3 DNA sequence: TGTGCCAGCAGCCTCCGAGACAACTATGGCTACACCTTC. It yields the protein CASSLRDNYGYTF.

The chain's CDR3 is CASSPGTPYGYTF. The DNA of the CDR3 is TGTGCCAGCAGCCCCGGGACTCCCTATGGCTACACCTTC. This chain links TRBV2 with TRBJ1-2; maybe TRBD1 (5 bases). Germline CDR1 is SNHLY and CDR2 is FYNNEI. The CDR3 loop spans 13 amino acids. Trimming left V 6 bases short and J 4 bases short, with 12 bases between.

The chain recombines TRBV13 with TRBJ2-7; the D is unclear. Germline CDR1 reads PRHDT; CDR2 reads FYEKMQ (reference sequence). The CDR3 contains 15 residues. Trimming removed 5 bases at V and 2 bases at J, with 16 bases between. CDR3 in DNA: TGTGCCAGCAGCCCCCCGGGCCGGTCAACCTACGAGCAGTACTTC. Protein sequence: CASSPPGRSTYEQYF.

The chain carries TRBV6-4 and TRBJ1-1; the D is unclear. V gave up 2 bases and J gave up 4 bases, with 20 bases separating them. The V gene's germline CDR1 is MRHNA and CDR2 SNTAGT. The CDR3 has 17 amino acids. The CDR3: CASSDVYAPGGFTEAFF. The CDR3 DNA reads as TGTGCCAGCAGTGACGTTTATGCCCCGGGCGGGTTCACTGAAGCTTTCTTT.

In its sample, this clone was seen a few times. This rearrangement joins TRBV14 to TRBJ2-1; D call uncertain. Trimming removed 5 bases at V and 8 bases at J, with 19 bases between. This CDR3 is 15 amino acids long. Germline V gives CDR1 SGHDN, CDR2 FVKESK. CDR3 bases: TGTGCCAGCAGCGTCGGCCGGGTATACGTGGATGAGCAGTTCTTC. It specifies CASSVGRVYVDEQFF.

The chain is built from TRBV10-2 and TRBJ1-3; D is ambiguous. Trimming removed 2 bases from V and 8 bases from J, with 7 bases in between. Germline V gene sequence: CDR1 WSHSY, CDR2 SAAADI. The CDR3 length is 12 residues. CDR3 protein: CASSEPQYTIYF. The DNA for the CDR3 is TGCGCCAGCAGTGAGCCCCAGTACACCATATATTTT.